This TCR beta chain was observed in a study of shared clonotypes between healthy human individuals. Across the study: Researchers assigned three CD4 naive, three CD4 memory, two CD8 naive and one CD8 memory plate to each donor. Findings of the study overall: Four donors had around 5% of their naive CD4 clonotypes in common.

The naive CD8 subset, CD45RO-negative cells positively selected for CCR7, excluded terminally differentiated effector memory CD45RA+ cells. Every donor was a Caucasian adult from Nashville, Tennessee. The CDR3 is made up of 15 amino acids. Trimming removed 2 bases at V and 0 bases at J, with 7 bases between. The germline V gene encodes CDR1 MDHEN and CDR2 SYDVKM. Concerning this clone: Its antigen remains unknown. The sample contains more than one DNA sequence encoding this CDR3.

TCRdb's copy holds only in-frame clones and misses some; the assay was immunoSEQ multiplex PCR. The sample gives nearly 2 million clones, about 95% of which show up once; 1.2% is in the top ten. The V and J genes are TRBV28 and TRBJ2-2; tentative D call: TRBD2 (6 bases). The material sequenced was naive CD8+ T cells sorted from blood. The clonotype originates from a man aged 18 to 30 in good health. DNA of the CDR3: TGTGCCAGCAGTTTAGCGGGGTCGAACACCGGGGAGCTGTTTTTT. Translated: CASSLAGSNTGELFF.